The table lists the clone carrying this T cell receptor (beta chain) with a few counts. The antigen is unknown. TCRdb processed the 5' RACE reads anew with MiXCR; each CDR3 protein has one entry. The data show 10,000 or so distinct CDR3 sequences, with 5% to 7.5% seen just once and approximately 40% held by the top ten. This entry belongs to a study of CD8 T cells in ankylosing spondylitis. General study findings and limits: Certain motif variants had earlier been reported in reactive arthritis synovial fluid and blood. Peripheral blood held disease-linked clones only at relatively low frequency, and these were CD8+. For ankylosing spondylitis blood, a TCR beta motif of eight or nine highly homologous variants appeared characteristic.

This CDR3 has 14 amino acids. Per the germline V gene, CDR1 is SGDLS and CDR2 is YYNGEE. The V end lost 0 bases, the J end lost 3 bases, and 10 bases lay between the germline ends. Sequenced: blood, either unsorted or a sorted T cell fraction (not recorded which). The chain recombines TRBV9 with TRBJ2-7, with D possibly called TRBD1 or TRBD2 (5 bases each). This TCR came from a female donor with ankylosing spondylitis or in good health (not recorded which). The CDR3 coding sequence is TGTGCCAGCAGCGTAGGTGGGACCGGCTACGAGCAGTACTTC. Amino acid sequence: CASSVGGTGYEQYF.